The present TCR beta chain was sequenced within a study of T-cell reconstitution after alpha-beta-depleted transplantation in children. The authors prepared the TCRbeta library with unique molecular identifiers. TCRdb fed the PCR reads into MiXCR, producing one record per CDR3 protein. This sample has about 200,000 distinct CDR3 sequences, with approximately 6.3% found just once. CDR3 length equals 14 residues. V lost 2 bases to trimming and J lost 2 bases, with 9 bases between them. The V gene's germline CDR1 is MNHEY and CDR2 SMNVEV (reference sequence). Study-wide findings and caveats: A year post-transplant, T-cell counts and diversity derived mostly from newly produced T cells.

This clonotype is judged medium-sized. The antigen remains unidentified. The origin of this receptor is a boy younger than 10 with acute lymphoblastic leukemia, due to receive a stem cell transplant. The chain joins TRBV27 to TRBJ1-2; D is possibly TRBD1 (5 bases). Sequencing was performed on PBMCs, taken before TCRalphabeta/CD19-depleted stem cell transplant. CDR3 nucleotides: TGTGCCAGCAGTTTACAGGGAGGGAACTATGGCTACACCTTC. Translation gives CASSLQGGNYGYTF.